The next 17 T cell receptor beta chains were all read from a single sample in a study of shared clonotypes between healthy human individuals (TCRdb year 2020). CD8 naive samples consisted of CD45RO-negative cells that were positively selected for CCR7, yielding a CD45RA+CCR7+ population without TemRA cells. Library prep was done by the immunoSEQ multiplex PCR assay. TCRdb re-hosts the immuneACCESS table, in-frame sequences only. Its copies lack some clones; in the studies checked, an unresolved V gene accounts for under half of them, and the cause for the rest is not known. Within this sample are 500,000 to 700,000 clones, with 90% to 95% of them counted one time only. The ten top clones hold over 0.1% of the sample. The sequenced sample was naive CD8+ T cells sorted from blood. This sample's cell subset or site label indicates: CD45RA+CCR7+. These receptors originate from a woman aged 25 to 39 in good health.

The chain couples TRBV11-1 to TRBJ2-7; a weak D match, TRBD1 (5 bases). The CDR3 is 15 residues long. The V gene lost 0 bases and the J gene lost 4 bases, with 13 bases spanning the gap. Germline V gene data show CDR1 as SGHAT and CDR2 as FQDESV (reference sequence). This chain's CDR3 is CASSLADGAAYEQYF. In DNA form, the CDR3 reads TGTGCCAGCAGCTTAGCTGATGGGGCAGCTTACGAGCAGTACTTC.

The chain links TRBV15 to TRBJ2-7; D is unresolved. Germline V gene sequence: CDR1 LNHNV, CDR2 YYDKDF (reference sequence). Trimming pared 0 bases from V and 4 bases from J, leaving 13 bases between. CDR3 length: 15 residues. The CDR3 nucleotides read TGTGCCACCAGCAGAGACTTGGGAATTTCATACGAGCAGTACTTC. It specifies CATSRDLGISYEQYF.

V is TRBV5-4 and J is TRBJ1-5, with 9 nucleotides matching TRBD1. The CDR3 sequence is 15 residues long. V was pared by 4 bases and J by 4 bases, with 6 bases of the junction left unmatched. The germline V gene encodes CDR1 SGHNT and CDR2 YYREEE (reference sequence). The CDR3 sequence: CASSEGTGLNQPQHF. Here the CDR3 DNA reads TGTGCCAGCAGCGAAGGGACAGGGCTAAATCAGCCCCAGCATTTT.

The J gene is TRBJ1-3, the V gene TRBV4-1; D uncertain. CDR3 length equals 15 residues. V was cut by 1 base and J by 4 bases, with 11 bases left in between. The germline CDR1 and CDR2 sequences are MGHRA and YSYEKL. CDR3 region: CASSQGPLSGNTIYF. CDR3 DNA: TGCGCCAGCAGCCAAGGACCCCTCTCGGGAAACACCATATATTTT.

The rearrangement joins TRBV5-1 to TRBJ2-7; tentatively, D is TRBD2 (6 bases). V was cut by 0 bases and J by 2 bases, with 24 bases left in between. The CDR3 has 19 residues. Germline V gene lookup returns CDR1 SGHRS and CDR2 YFSETQ. The CDR3 DNA follows: TGCGCCAGCAGCTTGGTTCCGGTGGAGCGGCGGGAATTTGCCTACGAGCAGTACTTC. It encodes CASSLVPVERREFAYEQYF.

The genes are TRBV15 and TRBJ2-7, with D hard to call. Trimming pared 1 base from V and 7 bases from J, leaving 8 bases between. The CDR3 runs to 12 residues. Per germline, CDR1 LNHNV and CDR2 YYDKDF (reference sequence). The CDR3 DNA reads as TGTGCCACCAGCAGAGGTTTCGGTGAGCAGTACTTC. It specifies CATSRGFGEQYF.

This sequence joins TRBV27 and TRBJ2-2, with TRBD1 matching 9 bases. The CDR3 is made up of 17 amino acids. V was clipped by 7 bases and J by 3 bases; unmatched bases: 12. CDR1 is MNHEY, CDR2 SMNVEV, per germline (reference sequence). CDR3 sequence reads: CASKEGTGNFHTGELFF. CDR3 DNA: TGTGCCAGCAAGGAAGGGACAGGGAACTTTCACACCGGGGAGCTGTTTTTT.

J is TRBJ2-5 and V is TRBV5-4; tentatively, D is TRBD2 (6 bases). The J call could be wrong; TRBJ2-7 is a better fit for the DNA end. Germline assignment: CDR1 SGHNT and CDR2 YYREEE (reference sequence). The CDR3 runs to 12 residues. For the CDR3, the DNA is TGTGCCAGCAGCCCATCGGGGGACGAGCAGTACTTC. Translated, it gives CASSPSGDEQYF.

The chain joins TRBV2 to TRBJ2-7; 7 positions agree with TRBD1. Per germline, CDR1 SNHLY and CDR2 FYNNEI. The CDR3 runs 13 residues. V shed 7 bases, J shed 3 bases, and the junction held 6 bases outside the gene matches. The CDR3 coding sequence is TGTGCCAGCAAAGGGACAGTTTTCTACGAGCAGTACTTC. Translating it yields CASKGTVFYEQYF. Based on the CDR3 plus reference TRBV2 and TRBJ2-7, the full variable domain is EPEVTQTPSHQVTQMGQEVILRCVPISNHLYFYWYRQILGQKVEFLVSFYNNEISEKSEIFDDQFSVERPDGSNFTLKIRSTKLEDSAMYFCASKGTVFYEQYFGPGTRLTVT.

The chain couples TRBV1 to TRBJ2-2. TRBV1 is labeled a pseudogene. The CDR3 covers 17 residues. The CDR3 sequence is CTSSQPGTDSNTGELFF. The CDR3 bases are TGCACCAGCAGCCAGCCCGGGACGGACTCGAACACCGGGGAGCTGTTTTTT.

J is TRBJ2-7 and V is TRBV7-8, with D tentatively TRBD2 (5 bases). V lost 1 base, J lost 5 bases, and 9 bases lay in between. The CDR3 runs to 13 residues. Germline V gene data show CDR1 as SGHVS and CDR2 as FQNEAQ. The CDR3 loop reads CASSLVGSDEQYF. The CDR3 coding sequence is TGTGCCAGCAGCTTAGTGGGGAGCGACGAGCAGTACTTC.

The chain has TRBV28 and TRBJ2-5; no reliable D call. The V gene's germline CDR1 is MDHEN and CDR2 SYDVKM. Trimming took 4 bases from V and 0 from J, leaving 6 bases between them. This CDR3 region has 13 residues. The CDR3: CASSSNYQETQYF. The CDR3 nucleotides are TGTGCCAGCAGTTCAAACTACCAAGAGACCCAGTACTTC.

The genes are TRBV30 and TRBJ1-4; D is perhaps TRBD1 (6 bases). V lost 3 bases and J lost 8, with 19 bases in between. This CDR3 comprises 15 residues. Germline CDR1 reads GTSNPN; CDR2 reads SVGIG (reference sequence). The CDR3 sequence is CAWSPGTLGGEKLFF. DNA for the CDR3: TGTGCCTGGAGCCCGGGGACACTGGGTGGGGAAAAACTGTTTTTT.

This chain uses TRBV6-5 with TRBJ2-7; 8 bases fit TRBD1. V lost 5 bases and J lost 4; bases outside the gene matches: 7. Germline V gives CDR1 MNHEY, CDR2 SVGAGI. The CDR3 has 14 residues. CDR3 protein: CASSARQGRYEQYF. CDR3 coding DNA: TGTGCCAGCAGTGCCCGACAGGGGAGGTACGAGCAGTACTTC.

This chain links TRBV16 with TRBJ2-7; the D is unclear. The ends were cut back, 0 bases at V and 6 bases at J, with 9 bases in the middle. The CDR3 loop spans 13 amino acids. Germline CDR1 KGHSY, CDR2 FQNENV. For the CDR3, the DNA is TGTGCCAGCAGCCAATCTGACATCCTCGAGCAGTACTTC. Its translation is CASSQSDILEQYF.

The chain combines TRBV28 with TRBJ2-5; a possible D gene is TRBD2 (5 bases). V was clipped by 1 base and J by 5 bases, with 26 bases between them. This CDR3 comprises 19 residues. The germline V gene has CDR1 MDHEN and CDR2 SYDVKM. The CDR3 DNA reads TGTGCCAGCAGTTTATTTCTTAAAGCCGGGGATGATATTACGGAGACCCAGTACTTC. This gives the protein CASSLFLKAGDDITETQYF. Variable domain in full (rest from reference TRBV28 and TRBJ2-5): DVKVTQSSRYLVKRTGEKVFLECVQDMDHENMFWYRQDPGLGLRLIYFSYDVKMKEKGDIPEGYSVSREKKERFSLILESASTNQTSMYLCASSLFLKAGDDITETQYFGPGTRLLVL.

Details on this clone: In the same sample, other DNA sequences code for this CDR3. The J gene is TRBJ1-1, the V gene TRBV10-3; D remains unclear. The V end lost 6 bases, the J end lost 4 bases, and 9 bases lay between the germline ends. The CDR3 covers 12 residues. Germline values: CDR1 ENHRY, CDR2 SYGVKD. DNA for the CDR3: TGTGCCATCAGGGAGGGTGGCACTGAAGCTTTCTTT. Protein sequence: CAIREGGTEAFF.